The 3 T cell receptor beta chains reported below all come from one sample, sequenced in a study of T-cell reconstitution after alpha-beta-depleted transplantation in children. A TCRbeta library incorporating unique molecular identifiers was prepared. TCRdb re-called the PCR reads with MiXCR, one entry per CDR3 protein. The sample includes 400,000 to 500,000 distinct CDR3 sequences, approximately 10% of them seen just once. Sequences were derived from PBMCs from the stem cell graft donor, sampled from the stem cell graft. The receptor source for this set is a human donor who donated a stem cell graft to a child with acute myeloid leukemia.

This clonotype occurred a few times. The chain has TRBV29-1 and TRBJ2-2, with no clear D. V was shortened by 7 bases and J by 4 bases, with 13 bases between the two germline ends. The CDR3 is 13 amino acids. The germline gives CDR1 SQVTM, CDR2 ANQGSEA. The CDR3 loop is CSAEEPSTGELFF. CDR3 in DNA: TGCAGCGCCGAGGAGCCGTCCACCGGGGAGCTGTTTTTT.

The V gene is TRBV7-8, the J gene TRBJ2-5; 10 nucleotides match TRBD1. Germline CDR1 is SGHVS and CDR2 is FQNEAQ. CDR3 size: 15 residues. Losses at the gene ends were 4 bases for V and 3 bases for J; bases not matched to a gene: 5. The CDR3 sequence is CASSSSGQGEETQYF. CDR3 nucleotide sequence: TGTGCCAGCAGCTCGTCCGGACAGGGGGAAGAGACCCAGTACTTC.

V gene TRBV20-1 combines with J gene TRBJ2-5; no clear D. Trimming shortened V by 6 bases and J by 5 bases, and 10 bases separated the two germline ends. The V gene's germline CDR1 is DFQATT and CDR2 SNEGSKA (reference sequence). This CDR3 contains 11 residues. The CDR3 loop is CSAPTWETQYF. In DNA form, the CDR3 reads TGCAGTGCCCCCACCTGGGAGACCCAGTACTTC.